Listed below are T cell receptor beta chains from one sample, sequenced in a study of response to subunit inactivated influenza vaccine. MiXCR was run by TCRdb on the RT-PCR reads, yielding one entry per CDR3 protein. The sample has 450,000 to 600,000 distinct CDR3 sequences, 16% seen once. The sequenced sample was CD4+ T cells sorted from PBMCs, obtained around 25 months after vaccination. These receptor sequences come from a man between 50 and 75 years old who received an inactivated influenza vaccine. CDR3s include the opening cysteine and the closing phenylalanine or tryptophan. A D gene is named only where the DNA matches it firmly. Not every row has a clone size; where given, it reads once, few, many or a size class.

many,TRBV29-1,TRBD2,TRBJ2-1,TGCAGCGTTGTACCAGCGGGAGTGATCAATGAGCAGTTCTTC,CSVVPAGVINEQFF
-,TRBV7-8,-,TRBJ1-1,TGTGCCAGCAGCTTAGTGGGGGGCGTGTCGAACACTGAAGCTTTCTTT,CASSLVGGVSNTEAFF
many,TRBV5-1,TRBD2,TRBJ2-1,TGCGCCAGCAGCGAAAGGACTAGCGGCAACAATGAGCAGTTCTTC,CASSERTSGNNEQFF
-,TRBV28,-,TRBJ2-6,TGTGCCAGCGGGGACCTTTTCTCTGGGGCCAACGTCCTGACTTTC,CASGDLFSGANVLTF
few,TRBV7-9,-,TRBJ1-1,TGTGCCAGCAGCTTAACTACCGGGACCACCTCTGAAGCTTTCTTT,CASSLTTGTTSEAFF
-,TRBV20-1,-,TRBJ2-2,TGCAGTGCTAGAGATTCGCCTAGTCCTAGCGGGGAGCTGTTTTTT,CSARDSPSPSGELFF
-,TRBV28,-,TRBJ2-1,TGTGCCAGCAGTTATGGGGGGCTAGCGGCTTACAATGAGCAGTTCTTC,CASSYGGLAAYNEQFF
few,TRBV2,-,TRBJ2-7,TGTGCCAGCAGTAGTGTGGCGGCCTTCGAGCAGTACTTC,CASSSVAAFEQYF
-,TRBV12-3/TRBV12-4,TRBD1,TRBJ1-5,TGTGCCAGCAGTTTAGATTTCGACGGACAGGGGCTTAGTCAGCCCCAGCATTTT,CASSLDFDGQGLSQPQHF
few,TRBV4-2,-,TRBJ2-3,TGTGCCAGCAGCCAAGATATGGCGGGGAACACAGATACGCAGTATTTT,CASSQDMAGNTDTQYF
few,TRBV25-1,-,TRBJ1-5,TGTGCCAGCAGTGGAAGTCAGGGAGGGAATCAGCCCCAGCATTTT,CASSGSQGGNQPQHF
-,TRBV27,-,TRBJ2-3,TGTGCCAGCAGTCGGACAAGGGCAACAGATACGCAGTATTTT,CASSRTRATDTQYF
many,TRBV20-1,-,TRBJ1-1,TGCAGTGCTAGATTCAGGGGCGCAATTTTTGAAGCTTTCTTT,CSARFRGAIFEAFF
few,TRBV6-1,-,TRBJ2-4,TGTGCCAGCAGTCCCGGGACACATAAAAACATTCAGTACTTC,CASSPGTHKNIQYF
-,TRBV6-1,TRBD2,TRBJ2-1,TGTGCCAGCAGTACCCCGGGACTAGGTACGGGGAATGAGCAGTTCTTC,CASSTPGLGTGNEQFF
many,TRBV12-3/TRBV12-4,-,TRBJ1-4,TGTGCCAGCAGTGACCTCAGTGAAAAACTGTTTTTT,CASSDLSEKLFF
-,TRBV3-1,-,TRBJ1-1,TGTGCCTGCAGCCAGGATCTCACTTTGTCCGGAGGCGCTTTCTTT,CACSQDLTLSGGAFF
many,TRBV12-3/TRBV12-4,-,TRBJ2-4,TGTGCCAGCAGTTTTGGACTAGCCAAAAACATTCAGTACTTC,CASSFGLAKNIQYF
many,TRBV12-3/TRBV12-4,TRBD1,TRBJ2-1,TGTGCCAGCAGTCCTTCCGGGACAGGGAGGGATGAGCAGTTCTTC,CASSPSGTGRDEQFF
few,TRBV15,TRBD1,TRBJ2-5,TGTGCCACCAGCAGACCAGGGGGCGGAGAGACCCAGTACTTC,CATSRPGGGETQYF
-,TRBV9,-,TRBJ2-1,TGTGCCAGCAGCGTAGAGTGGGACACAACTTACAATGAGCAGTTCTTC,CASSVEWDTTYNEQFF
-,TRBV20-1,TRBD1,TRBJ2-6,TGCAGTGCCGAGACAGGGGCTGCTGGGGCCAACGTCCTGACTTTC,CSAETGAAGANVLTF
-,TRBV4-3,-,TRBJ1-5,TGCGCCAGCAGCCAAGTATTGGACACCCTTAGCAATCAGCCCCAGCATTTT,CASSQVLDTLSNQPQHF
many,TRBV4-2,-,TRBJ2-5,TGCGCCAGCAGCCAAGCTGGGGGAGAGACCCAGTACTTC,CASSQAGGETQYF
-,TRBV5-4,TRBD2,TRBJ2-1,TGTGCCAGCAGCTTGGTAGGGACTAGCGGGAGAGGGCAGTTCTTC,CASSLVGTSGRGQFF
few,TRBV5-1,TRBD2,TRBJ2-3,TGCGCCAGCAGCAAAGGACTAGCGGGGGCCACAGATACGCAGTATTTT,CASSKGLAGATDTQYF
few,TRBV20-1,-,TRBJ1-2,TGCAGTGCCGGGGACGTTAACTATGGCTACACCTTC,CSAGDVNYGYTF
-,TRBV9,-,TRBJ2-5,TGTGCCAGCAGCGTAGAGGGACAAATAAGGGAGACCCAGTACTTC,CASSVEGQIRETQYF
once,TRBV20-1,TRBD1,TRBJ1-2,TGCAGTGCTAGGCCGGACAGGCCTGGCTACACCTTC,CSARPDRPGYTF
many,TRBV7-2,TRBD1,TRBJ2-7,TGTGCCAGCAGCTTAGTTGCGGGACAGGGTCGGCACGAGCAGTACTTC,CASSLVAGQGRHEQYF
few,TRBV4-2,-,TRBJ2-7,TGTGCCAGCAGTCCGCAGGTTTTTAGCTCCTACGAGCAGTACTTC,CASSPQVFSSYEQYF
few,TRBV15,-,TRBJ1-2,TGTGCCACCAGCAGGATAGAGGGAGCTGGCTACACCTTC,CATSRIEGAGYTF
-,TRBV5-5,TRBD1,TRBJ2-5,TGTGCCAGCAGGAGGGACAGTCGCCAAGAGACCCAGTACTTC,CASRRDSRQETQYF
few,TRBV11-2,-,TRBJ2-4,TGTGCCAGCAGCTTAGATTTCCGGGGGGCCAAAAACATTCAGTACTTC,CASSLDFRGAKNIQYF
few,TRBV25-1,TRBD2,TRBJ2-5,TGTGCCAGCAGTGACCTACTAGCGGGGATCCAAGAGACCCAGTACTTC,CASSDLLAGIQETQYF
few,TRBV20-1,-,TRBJ2-7,TGCAGTGCTAGACCTAACCGGGACCTCTACGAGCAGTACTTC,CSARPNRDLYEQYF
-,TRBV7-2,-,TRBJ1-1,TGTGCCAGCAGCTCCCCAAGGGCCGGAAGAACTGAAGCTTTCTTT,CASSSPRAGRTEAFF
few,TRBV4-2,TRBD1,TRBJ2-7,TGTGCCAGCAGCCAAGCCCCCCCGGGACAGGGGGGCGAGCAGTACTTC,CASSQAPPGQGGEQYF
-,TRBV4-3,-,TRBJ1-4,TGCGCCAGCAGCCAAGAACATGCAACTAATGAAAAACTGTTTTTT,CASSQEHATNEKLFF
-,TRBV12-3/TRBV12-4,-,TRBJ2-5,TGTGCCAGCAGTTTTAGAGGGGCAGAGACCCAGTACTTC,CASSFRGAETQYF
-,TRBV20-1,-,TRBJ2-1,TGCAGTGCTAGCCTAAGAACGAAGCTTTACAATGAGCAGTTCTTC,CSASLRTKLYNEQFF
few,TRBV20-1,-,TRBJ2-3,TGCAGTGCTAGAGATATCAAGGCAGGAAGCCTCACAGATACGCAGTATTTT,CSARDIKAGSLTDTQYF
many,TRBV20-1,-,TRBJ1-2,TGCAGTGCCAGGGCTAACTATGGCTACACCTTC,CSARANYGYTF
few,TRBV11-2,-,TRBJ2-5,TGTGCCAGCAGCCAGGTGGGGGGACCGGTCGAGACCCAGTACTTC,CASSQVGGPVETQYF
-,TRBV6-1,TRBD2,TRBJ2-7,TGTGCCAGCCTAATTGGGGGGACTAGCGGAACCTACGAGCAGTACTTC,CASLIGGTSGTYEQYF
few,TRBV6-2/TRBV6-3,-,TRBJ1-1,TGTGCCAGCAGTCCTCGGCAGGTCGTGAACACTGAAGCTTTCTTT,CASSPRQVVNTEAFF
few,TRBV7-2,-,TRBJ2-3,TGTGCCAGCAGCTTAGCGGGAGGTATAGATACGCAGTATTTT,CASSLAGGIDTQYF
-,TRBV21-1,-,TRBJ2-7,TGTGCCAGCATCACAGGTGGAGGGGAGGTCTACGAGCAGTACTTC,CASITGGGEVYEQYF
-,TRBV7-9,-,TRBJ2-2,TGTGCCACCCTGTCAAGGGAGGCCGGGGAGCTGTTTTTT,CATLSREAGELFF
-,TRBV11-2,TRBD2,TRBJ2-1,TGTGCCAGCAGCACTTCTAGCGGGGGGGGAAATGAGCAGTTCTTC,CASSTSSGGGNEQFF
few,TRBV7-9,-,TRBJ2-7,TGTGCCAGCAGCTCCACTAGCAGCAACTACGAGCAGTACTTC,CASSSTSSNYEQYF
few,TRBV11-2,-,TRBJ2-5,TGTGCCAGCAGCAGAGACTGGGGGGAGACCCAGTACTTC,CASSRDWGETQYF
few,TRBV7-8,TRBD1,TRBJ1-1,TGTGCCAGCAGCTTACGAGTAAGACAGGGGAACACTGAAGCTTTCTTT,CASSLRVRQGNTEAFF
-,TRBV12-3/TRBV12-4,-,TRBJ1-3,TGTGCCAGCAGTTTACGGAAGACTGGAAACACCATATATTTT,CASSLRKTGNTIYF
few,TRBV24-1,-,TRBJ1-5,TGTGCCACCAAAGAGGGGAGCAATCAGCCCCAGCATTTT,CATKEGSNQPQHF
-,TRBV20-1,-,TRBJ2-2,TGCAGTGCTAGTCGGCCGACCCGGGAGCTGTTTTTT,CSASRPTRELFF